This note documents a single TCR beta chain sequence. Its antigen is unidentified. CDR1 is GTSNPN and CDR2 is SVGIG in the germline V gene (reference sequence). This CDR3 comprises 13 residues. Trimming took off 0 bases at V and 13 bases at J, with 19 bases between the two ends. The sample comes from a study of cytomegalovirus exposure and HLA in healthy donors. In the PCR, 60 Vbeta and 13 Jbeta primers were used. Sequencing used immunoSEQ multiplex PCR; TCRdb keeps in-frame clones, though not all of them. The sample yields some 170,000 clones, 71% seen once. Whole-study findings and limits: Analysis performed later found more than 15,000 TCR beta sequences associated with HLA alleles at 0.05 false discovery rate.

The sample taken for sequencing was PBMCs. The receptor comes from a woman in her thirties in good health and CMV-seronegative. The chain joins TRBV30 to TRBJ2-7; D call uncertain. The CDR3 sequence: CAWSVGGRLCPYF. The CDR3, as DNA: TGTGCCTGGAGTGTAGGCGGCCGCCTATGCCCTTACTTC.